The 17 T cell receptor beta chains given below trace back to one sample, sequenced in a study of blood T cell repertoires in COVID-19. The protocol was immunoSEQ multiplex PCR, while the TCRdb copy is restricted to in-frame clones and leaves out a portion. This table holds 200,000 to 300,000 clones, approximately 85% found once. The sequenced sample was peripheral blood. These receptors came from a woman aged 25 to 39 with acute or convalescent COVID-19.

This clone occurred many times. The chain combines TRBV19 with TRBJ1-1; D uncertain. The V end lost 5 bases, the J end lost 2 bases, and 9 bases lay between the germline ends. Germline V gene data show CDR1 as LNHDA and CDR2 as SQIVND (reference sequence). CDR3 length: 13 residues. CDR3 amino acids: CASSYTENTEAFF. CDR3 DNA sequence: TGTGCCAGTAGTTACACAGAAAACACTGAAGCTTTCTTT. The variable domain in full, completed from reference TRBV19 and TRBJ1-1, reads DGGITQSPKYLFRKEGQNVTLSCEQNLNHDAMYWYRQDPGQGLRLIYYSQIVNDFQKGDIAEGYSVSREKKESFPLTVTSAQKNPTAFYLCASSYTENTEAFFGQGTRLTVV.

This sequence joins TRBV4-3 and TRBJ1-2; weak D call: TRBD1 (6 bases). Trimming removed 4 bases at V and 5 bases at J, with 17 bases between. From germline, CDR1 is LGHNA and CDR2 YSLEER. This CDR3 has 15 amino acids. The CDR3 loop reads CASSPSGTSQYGYTF. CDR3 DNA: TGCGCCAGCAGCCCATCCGGGACATCTCAGTATGGCTACACCTTC.

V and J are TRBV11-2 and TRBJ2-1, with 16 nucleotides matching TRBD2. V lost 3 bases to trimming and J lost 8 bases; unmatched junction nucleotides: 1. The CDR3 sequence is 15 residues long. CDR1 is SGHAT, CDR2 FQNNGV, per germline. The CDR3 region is CASSLGLAGGDEQFF. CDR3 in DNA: TGTGCCAGCAGCTTGGGACTAGCGGGGGGGGATGAGCAGTTCTTC. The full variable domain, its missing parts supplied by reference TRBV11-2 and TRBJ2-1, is EAGVAQSPRYKIIEKRQSVAFWCNPISGHATLYWYQQILGQGPKLLIQFQNNGVVDDSQLPKDRFSAERLKGVDSTLKIQPAKLEDSAVYLCASSLGLAGGDEQFFGPGTRLTVL.

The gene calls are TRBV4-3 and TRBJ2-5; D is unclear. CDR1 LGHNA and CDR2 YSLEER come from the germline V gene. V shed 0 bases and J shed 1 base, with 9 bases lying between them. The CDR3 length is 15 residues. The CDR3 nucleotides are TGCGCCAGCAGCCAAGATTTACTTCTCCAAGAGACCCAGTACTTC. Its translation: CASSQDLLLQETQYF.

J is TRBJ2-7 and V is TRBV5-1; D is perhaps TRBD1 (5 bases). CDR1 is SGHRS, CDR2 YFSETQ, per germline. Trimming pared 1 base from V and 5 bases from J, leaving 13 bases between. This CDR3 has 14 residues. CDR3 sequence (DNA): TGCGCCAGCAGCTTGAGGGGCCCAGAGGACGAGCAGTACTTC. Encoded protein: CASSLRGPEDEQYF.

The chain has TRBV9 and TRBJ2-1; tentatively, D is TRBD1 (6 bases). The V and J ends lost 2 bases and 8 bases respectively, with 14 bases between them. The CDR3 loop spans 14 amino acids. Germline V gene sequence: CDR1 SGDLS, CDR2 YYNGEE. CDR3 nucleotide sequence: TGTGCCAGCAGCGTGACCGGGACAAAGGATGAGCAGTTCTTC. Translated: CASSVTGTKDEQFF.

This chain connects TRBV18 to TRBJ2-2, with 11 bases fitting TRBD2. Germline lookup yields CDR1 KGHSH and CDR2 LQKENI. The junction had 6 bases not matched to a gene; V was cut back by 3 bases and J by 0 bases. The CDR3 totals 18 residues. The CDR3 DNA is TGTGCCAGCTCACCCTCAACGACTAGCGGGACGAACACCGGGGAGCTGTTTTTT. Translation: CASSPSTTSGTNTGELFF.

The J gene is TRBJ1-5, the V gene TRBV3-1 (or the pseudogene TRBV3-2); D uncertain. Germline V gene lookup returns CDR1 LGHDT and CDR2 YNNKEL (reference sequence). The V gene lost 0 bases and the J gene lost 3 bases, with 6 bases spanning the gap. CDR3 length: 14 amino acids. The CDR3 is CASSQDLLNQPQHF. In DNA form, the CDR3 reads TGTGCCAGCAGCCAAGATCTACTCAATCAGCCCCAGCATTTT.

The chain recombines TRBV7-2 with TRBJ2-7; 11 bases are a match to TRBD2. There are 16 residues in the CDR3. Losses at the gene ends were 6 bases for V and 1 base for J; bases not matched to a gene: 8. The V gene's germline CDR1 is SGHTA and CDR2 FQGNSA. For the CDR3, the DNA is TGTGCCAGCAGGGGTATATTAGCGGGAGGGTCCTACGAGCAGTACTTC. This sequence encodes CASRGILAGGSYEQYF.

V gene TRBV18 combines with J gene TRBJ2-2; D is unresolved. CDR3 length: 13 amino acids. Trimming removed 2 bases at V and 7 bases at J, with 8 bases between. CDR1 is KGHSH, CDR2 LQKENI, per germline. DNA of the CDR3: TGTGCCAGCTCACCATTTCGGGTCGGGGAGCTGTTTTTT. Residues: CASSPFRVGELFF.

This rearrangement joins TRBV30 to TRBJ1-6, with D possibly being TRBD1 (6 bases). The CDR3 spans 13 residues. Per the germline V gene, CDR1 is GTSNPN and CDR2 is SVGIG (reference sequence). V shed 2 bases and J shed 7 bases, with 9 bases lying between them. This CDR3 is CAWSLGANSPLHF. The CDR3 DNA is TGTGCCTGGAGTCTGGGGGCCAATTCACCCCTCCACTTT.

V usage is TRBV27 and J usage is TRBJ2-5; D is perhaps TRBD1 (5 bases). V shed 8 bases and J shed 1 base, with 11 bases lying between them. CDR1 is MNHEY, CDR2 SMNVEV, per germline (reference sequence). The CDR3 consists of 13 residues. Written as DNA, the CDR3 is TGTGCCAGCGGACCCGACAGCCAAGAGACCCAGTACTTC. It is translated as CASGPDSQETQYF.

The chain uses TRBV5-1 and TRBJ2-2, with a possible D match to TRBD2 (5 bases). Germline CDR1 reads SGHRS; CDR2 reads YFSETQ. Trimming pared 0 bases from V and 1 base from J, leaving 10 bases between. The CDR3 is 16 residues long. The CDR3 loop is CASSLAEGQNTGELFF. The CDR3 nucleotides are TGCGCCAGCAGCTTGGCCGAGGGCCAGAACACCGGGGAGCTGTTTTTT.

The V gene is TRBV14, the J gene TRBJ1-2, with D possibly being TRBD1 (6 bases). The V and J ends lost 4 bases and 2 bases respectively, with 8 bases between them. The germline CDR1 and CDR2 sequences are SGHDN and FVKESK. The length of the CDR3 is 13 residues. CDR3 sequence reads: CASSPDRNYGYTF. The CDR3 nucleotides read TGTGCCAGCAGCCCAGACAGGAACTATGGCTACACCTTC.

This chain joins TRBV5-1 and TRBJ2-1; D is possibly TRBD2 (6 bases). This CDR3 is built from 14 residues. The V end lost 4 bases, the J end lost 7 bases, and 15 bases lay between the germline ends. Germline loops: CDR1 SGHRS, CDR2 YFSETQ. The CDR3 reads CASSATSNGNEQFF. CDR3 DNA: TGCGCCAGCAGCGCTACTAGCAATGGAAATGAGCAGTTCTTC.

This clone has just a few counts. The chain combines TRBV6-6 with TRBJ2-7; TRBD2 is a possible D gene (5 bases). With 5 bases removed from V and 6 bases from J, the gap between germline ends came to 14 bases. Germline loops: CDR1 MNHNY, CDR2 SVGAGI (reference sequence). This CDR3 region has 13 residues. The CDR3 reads CASSVPKGGEQYF. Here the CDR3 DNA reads TGTGCCAGCAGTGTTCCCAAAGGAGGCGAGCAGTACTTC.

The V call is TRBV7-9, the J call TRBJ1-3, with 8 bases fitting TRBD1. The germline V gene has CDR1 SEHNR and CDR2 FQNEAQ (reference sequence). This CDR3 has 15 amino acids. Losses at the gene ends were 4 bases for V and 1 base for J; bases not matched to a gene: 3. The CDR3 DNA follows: TGTGCCAGCAGCTGGGACAGGTCATCTGGAAACACCATATATTTT. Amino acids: CASSWDRSSGNTIYF. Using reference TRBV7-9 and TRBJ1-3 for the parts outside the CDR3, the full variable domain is DTGVSQNPRHKITKRGQNVTFRCDPISEHNRLYWYRQTLGQGPEFLTYFQNEAQLEKSRLLSDRFSAERPKGSFSTLEIQRTEQGDSAMYLCASSWDRSSGNTIYFGEGSWLTVV.